This record looks at one T cell receptor beta chain sequence and its context. At deep level, the assay was performed. Assay: immunoSEQ multiplex PCR; the TCRdb copy retains only in-frame clones and omits some. Of roughly 650,000 clones listed, 97% are singletons. The CDR3 consists of 14 residues. The ends were cut back, 3 bases at V and 1 base at J, with 9 bases in the middle. The germline gives CDR1 KGHSH, CDR2 LQKENI. The data were taken from a study of shared clonotypes between healthy human individuals. Every contributor of samples was a Caucasian grown-up residing in Nashville, Tennessee. The chain carries TRBV18 and TRBJ2-5; no reliable D call. This receptor was taken from a woman aged 25-40 years in good health. Sequences were obtained from naive CD4+ T cells sorted from blood. The subset here: CD45RA+ positively selected. CDR3 nucleotides: TGTGCCAGCTCACCTAGCACAGCCCAAGAGACCCAGTACTTC. The encoded protein is CASSPSTAQETQYF. The whole variable domain, filled in from reference TRBV18 and TRBJ2-5, reads NAGVMQNPRHLVRRRGQEARLRCSPMKGHSHVYWYRQLPEEGLKFMVYLQKENIIDESGMPKERFSAEFPKEGPSILRIQQVVRGDSAAYFCASSPSTAQETQYFGPGTRLLVL.